This T cell receptor beta chain was identified in a study of CD8 T cells in ankylosing spondylitis (dated by TCRdb to 2016 to 2017). General notes on the study: The study profiled T cell receptor beta repertoires in healthy donors and ankylosing spondylitis patients to find disease-linked TCR variants. The full study cohort comprised around 23 ankylosing spondylitis patients and about 110 healthy donors. Peripheral blood was sampled, and synovial fluid was additionally collected from ankylosing spondylitis patients.

Study-wide conclusions, independent of this receptor: A TCR beta motif of fewer than 10 highly homologous amino acid variants appeared characteristic of blood from ankylosing spondylitis patients. Some of the motif variants had been reported before in the synovial fluid and blood of reactive arthritis patients, a finding that suggests common disease-initiation mechanisms. The disease-linked clones were reported as significantly enriched in matched synovial fluid samples from ankylosing spondylitis patients. In peripheral blood, the disease-linked clones were found at relatively low frequencies and had a CD8+ phenotype.

For sequencing, an Illumina HiSeq 2500 was employed. Quantitative 5'-RACE with molecular barcodes was the method used to prepare the TCR beta libraries. The authors processed their data as follows. To identify disease-linked TCR variants, a new computational method was used, one built on a probabilistic model of VDJ rearrangement. TCRdb reprocessing: public reads trimmed at Q25 with fastp, clones called with MiXCR, in-frame beta chains kept. Each CDR3 protein gets just one entry, which takes the most common genes and DNA from the rows behind it. None of the V and J calls come from the authors' own analysis; TCRdb made them. This sample holds around 890,000 distinct CDR3 sequences; 10% to 15% were observed only once. Of the sample, roughly 0.51% is held by the ten largest clones. This clonotype was seen only a few times. What this receptor recognizes is not known. It has no much larger one-base neighbor in the sample; base qualities were not kept.

This receptor was identified in a male donor with ankylosing spondylitis. Material: blood, either unsorted or a sorted T cell fraction (not recorded which).

The nucleotides are TGTGCCAGCACCCCTAGGCCCACCGACAATGAGCAGTTCTTC. This encodes CASTPRPTDNEQFF. The chain is assembled from TRBV6-1 and TRBJ2-1, with the D gene too uncertain to name. The CDR3 spans 14 residues, from the cysteine through the phenylalanine. Only the CDR3 part of the read is kept: 42 bases, read in frame from the first base. V loses 7 bases of germline sequence and J loses 5 bases, and the interval between the two ends is 15 bases. As encoded in the germline V gene, CDR1 is MNHNS while CDR2 is SASEGT.